The clone carrying this T cell receptor beta chain was counted only a few times. Its target is not known. This entry belongs to a study of CD8+ T cells in alopecia areata. Study background: The study gave treated patients oral tofacitinib at 5 to 10 mg twice daily. Tofacitinib therapy lasting 6 to 18 months was followed by 6 months off drug. Overall study findings and caveats: Sharing of TCRs across patients appeared less clear than in mice, possibly for HLA-related reasons.

Germline-derived CDR1 and CDR2 are SQVTM and ANQGSEA. Trimming stripped 7 bases from V and 3 bases from J, with 16 bases between. The CDR3 has 13 residues. cDNA prepared by RNA extraction and subsequent reverse transcription served as the template for sequencing. Repertoires were generated with immunoSEQ multiplex PCR, while TCRdb's copy carries only in-frame clones and drops some. The sample holds 150,000 or so clones, around 50% seen once. T lymphocytes (CD4+ and CD8+) were sorted from PBMCs. This receptor was obtained from a human donor with alopecia areata. This material consisted of CD8+ T cells sorted from blood, taken at week 0. This chain connects TRBV29-1 to TRBJ2-7, with D perhaps TRBD1 (5 bases). The CDR3 reads CSAATAENYEQYF. The CDR3 DNA follows: TGCAGCGCAGCGACAGCTGAAAACTACGAGCAGTACTTC.